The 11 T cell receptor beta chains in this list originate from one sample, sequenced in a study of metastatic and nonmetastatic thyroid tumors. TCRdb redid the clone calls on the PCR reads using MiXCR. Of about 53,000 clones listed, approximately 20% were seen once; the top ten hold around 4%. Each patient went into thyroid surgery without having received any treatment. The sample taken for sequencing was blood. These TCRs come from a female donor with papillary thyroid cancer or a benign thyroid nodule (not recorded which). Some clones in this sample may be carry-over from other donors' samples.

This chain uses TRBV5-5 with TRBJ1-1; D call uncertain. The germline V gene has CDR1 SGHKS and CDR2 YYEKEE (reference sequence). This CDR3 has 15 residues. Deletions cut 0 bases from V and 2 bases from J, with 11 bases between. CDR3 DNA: TGTGCCAGCAGCTTGGATAGGCGATTCAACACTGAAGCTTTCTTT. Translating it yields CASSLDRRFNTEAFF. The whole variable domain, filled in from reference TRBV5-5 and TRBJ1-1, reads DAGVTQSPTHLIKTRGQQVTLRCSPISGHKSVSWYQQVLGQGPQFIFQYYEKEERGRGNFPDRFSARQFPNYSSELNVNALLLGDSALYLCASSLDRRFNTEAFFGQGTRLTVV.

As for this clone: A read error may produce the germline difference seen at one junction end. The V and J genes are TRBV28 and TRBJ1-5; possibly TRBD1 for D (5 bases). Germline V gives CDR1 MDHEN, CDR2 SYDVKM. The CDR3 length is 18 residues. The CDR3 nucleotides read TGTGCCAGCAGTCCCACCTGGAGGGGCCGCATCGGCAATCAGCCCGAGCATTTT. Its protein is CASSPTWRGRIGNQPEHF.

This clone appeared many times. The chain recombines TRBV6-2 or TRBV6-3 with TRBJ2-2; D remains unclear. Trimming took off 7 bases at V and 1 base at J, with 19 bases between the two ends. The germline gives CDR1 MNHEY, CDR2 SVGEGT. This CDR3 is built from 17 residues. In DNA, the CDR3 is TGTGCCAGCATTCCCTCCGTTGGTGTCTTGAACACCGGGGAGCTGTTTTTT. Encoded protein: CASIPSVGVLNTGELFF.

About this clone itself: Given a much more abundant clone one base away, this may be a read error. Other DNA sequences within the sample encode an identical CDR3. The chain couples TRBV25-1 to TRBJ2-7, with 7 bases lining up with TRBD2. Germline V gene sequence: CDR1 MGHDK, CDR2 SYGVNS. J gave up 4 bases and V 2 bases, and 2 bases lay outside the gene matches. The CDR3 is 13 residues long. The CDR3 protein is CASSEAGVYEQYF. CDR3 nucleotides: TGTGCCAGCAGTGAAGCGGGAGTATACGAGCAGTACTTC.

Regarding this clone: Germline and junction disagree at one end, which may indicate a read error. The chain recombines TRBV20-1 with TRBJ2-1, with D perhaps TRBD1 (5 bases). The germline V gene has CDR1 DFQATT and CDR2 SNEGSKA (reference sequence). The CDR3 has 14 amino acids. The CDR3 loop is CGARGIAIYNEQFF. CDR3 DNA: TGCGGTGCTAGGGGAATAGCCATATACAATGAGCAGTTCTTC.

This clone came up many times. The CDR3 DNA reads as TGTGCCAGCAGTCTAAGACAGGGGCAAGAGACCCAGTACTTC. Its protein product is CASSLRQGQETQYF. The chain carries TRBV28 and TRBJ2-5, with 8 bases lining up with TRBD1. Per germline, CDR1 MDHEN and CDR2 SYDVKM. Trimming at V came to 5 bases and at J to 2 bases, leaving 4 bases not matched to a gene. CDR3 size: 14 residues.

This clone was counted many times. DNA for the CDR3: TGCGCCAGCAGCCAAGATACAGCAATGAACACTGAAGCTTTCTTT. This encodes CASSQDTAMNTEAFF. This chain connects TRBV4-1 to TRBJ1-1; D is unclear. This CDR3 has 15 amino acids. V lost 0 bases, J lost 0 bases, and 8 bases lay in between. Germline V gene lookup returns CDR1 MGHRA and CDR2 YSYEKL.

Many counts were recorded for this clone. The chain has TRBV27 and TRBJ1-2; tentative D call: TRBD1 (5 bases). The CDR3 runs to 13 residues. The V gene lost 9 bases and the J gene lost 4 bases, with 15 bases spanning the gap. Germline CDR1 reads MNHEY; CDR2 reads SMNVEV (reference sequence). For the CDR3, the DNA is TGTGCCAGGAGGGACTTTCTTAGCTATGGCTACACCTTC. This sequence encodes CARRDFLSYGYTF.

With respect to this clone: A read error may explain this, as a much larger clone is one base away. DNA for the CDR3: TGTGCCAGCAGCTCGGGAGTTGATACGAAGTATTTT. This encodes CASSSGVDTKYF. This sequence joins TRBV7-2 and TRBJ2-3; possible D gene TRBD2, 6 bases. This CDR3 is built from 12 residues. Germline V gives CDR1 SGHTA, CDR2 FQGNSA.

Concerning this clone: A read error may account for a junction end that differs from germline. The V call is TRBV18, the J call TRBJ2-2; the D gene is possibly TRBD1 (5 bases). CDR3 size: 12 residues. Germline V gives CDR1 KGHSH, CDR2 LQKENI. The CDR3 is CASTPGNWELFF. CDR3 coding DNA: TGTGCCAGCACACCAGGGAACTGGGAGCTGTTTTTT.

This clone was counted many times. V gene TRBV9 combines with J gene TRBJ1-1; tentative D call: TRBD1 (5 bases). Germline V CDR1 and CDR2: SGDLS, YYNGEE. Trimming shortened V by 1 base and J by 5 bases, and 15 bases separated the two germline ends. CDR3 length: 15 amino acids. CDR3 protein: CASSVPSGRGTEAFF. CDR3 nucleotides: TGTGCCAGCAGCGTACCCTCAGGGAGAGGGACTGAAGCTTTCTTT.